These T cell receptor beta chains were read from a single sample in a study of blood T cell repertoires in COVID-19. Profiled with immunoSEQ multiplex PCR; TCRdb holds only in-frame clones, not every one. The sample has 97,000 or so clones; more than 90% are singletons. Sequenced sample: peripheral blood. The origin of the receptors is a woman aged 45-59 years with COVID-19, enrolled during active disease. CDR3s include the opening cysteine and the closing phenylalanine or tryptophan. D genes are given only for firm matches. Rows may omit the clone size; those that give it use once, few, many or a size class.

length	size	D	J	V	DNA	CDR3
13	-	TRBD1	TRBJ1-2	TRBV7-2	TGTGCCAGCAGCCAAGGGACAGCGGATGGCTACACCTTC	CASSQGTADGYTF
15	-	TRBD2	TRBJ2-2	TRBV7-9	TGTGCCAGCAGCCGATCTAGCGGACTCACCGGGGAGCTGTTTTTT	CASSRSSGLTGELFF
16	-	TRBD1	TRBJ1-6	TRBV30	TGTGCCTGGGCTCCAGGGGGCCTGTTGATCGGTTCACCCCTCCACTTT	CAWAPGGLLIGSPLHF
13	-	-	TRBJ1-4	TRBV5-1	TGCGCCAGCAGCGGCGGGGCCAATGAAAAACTGTTTTTT	CASSGGANEKLFF
14	-	-	TRBJ1-2	TRBV30	TGTGCCTGGAGGAGAGGGAACGGGGGCTATGGCTACACCTTC	CAWRRGNGGYGYTF
15	-	-	TRBJ1-5	TRBV24-1	TGTGCCACCAGTGAACGGCAGGGCCGCAATCAGCCCCAGCATTTT	CATSERQGRNQPQHF
12	-	-	TRBJ2-3	TRBV12-3/TRBV12-4	TGTGCCAGCAGATCTAGCACAGATACGCAGTATTTT	CASRSSTDTQYF
15	once	-	TRBJ1-2	TRBV6-5	TGTGCCAGCAAGATCCGGGACACGGATTTGAGAGGCTACACCTTC	CASKIRDTDLRGYTF
16	once	TRBD2	TRBJ2-7	TRBV4-3	TGCGCCAGCAGCCATGCTAGCGGGGGGGAGAACTACGAGCAGTACTTC	CASSHASGGENYEQYF
15	-	TRBD2	TRBJ2-3	TRBV24-1	TGTGCCACCAGCCGAACGGGACTAGCCCCCAATACGCAGTATTTT	CATSRTGLAPNTQYF
15	-	TRBD1	TRBJ2-3	TRBV13	TGTGCCAGCAGCCCGAGACAGGGGGCATCAGATACGCAGTATTTT	CASSPRQGASDTQYF
13	-	-	TRBJ1-1	TRBV19	TGTGCCAGTATGTGGGGCCTTAACACTGAAGCTTTCTTT	CASMWGLNTEAFF
14	-	-	TRBJ1-1	TRBV19	TGTGCCAGCGGAGAGGGGGGGCTTGGGACTGAAGCTTTCTTT	CASGEGGLGTEAFF
15	-	-	TRBJ1-2	TRBV6-5	TGTGCCAGCAGGAACTCAGGGTCCTCTAACTATGGCTACACCTTC	CASRNSGSSNYGYTF
14	-	-	TRBJ1-4	TRBV7-8	TGTGCCAGCAGGGAGCAGGCCGGTAGCGGGAAACTGTTTTTT	CASREQAGSGKLFF
14	few	-	TRBJ1-5	TRBV10-3	TGTGCCATCAGACCCGACAGAGGCAATCAGCCCCAGCATTTT	CAIRPDRGNQPQHF
19	-	-	TRBJ1-4	TRBV6-2/TRBV6-3	TGTGCCAGCAGTCCCCTCCTCATCGGGGGGGGCGCATTGACTGAAAAACTGTTTTTT	CASSPLLIGGGALTEKLFF
15	once	TRBD1	TRBJ1-2	TRBV9	TGTGCCAGCAGCCTATGGGACAGGGGAGGCTATGGCTACACCTTC	CASSLWDRGGYGYTF
18	-	TRBD2	TRBJ2-1	TRBV23-1	TGCGCCAGCAGTCAATGGTCTAGCGGGGGTAGGTCCTACAATGAGCAGTTCTTC	CASSQWSSGGRSYNEQFF
16	-	TRBD1	TRBJ1-2	TRBV9	TGTGCCAGCAGCGTAGGGAGTGGGACAGGGTCTTATGGCTACACCTTC	CASSVGSGTGSYGYTF
16	-	TRBD2	TRBJ2-2	TRBV11-2	TGTGCCAGCAGCTCCCTAGCGGTCCTTGGGACCGGGGAGCTGTTTTTT	CASSSLAVLGTGELFF
13	-	-	TRBJ1-6	TRBV11-3	TGTGCCAGCAGCTTGACAGACAATTCACCCCTCCACTTT	CASSLTDNSPLHF
14	-	TRBD1	TRBJ1-1	TRBV6-5	TGTGCCAGCACCCGAGACAGGGCGGGGACTGAAGCTTTCTTT	CASTRDRAGTEAFF
13	-	-	TRBJ2-3	TRBV12-3/TRBV12-4	TGTGCCAGCAGTTCGGACATCACAGATACGCAGTATTTT	CASSSDITDTQYF
16	-	-	TRBJ2-1	TRBV9	TGTGCCAGCAGCCCAATAGCGGATAGCTCCTACAATGAGCAGTTCTTC	CASSPIADSSYNEQFF
18	-	-	TRBJ2-7	TRBV6-2/TRBV6-3	TGTGCCAGCAGTTACTCGGCTAGCCTCGGAGCCCCCGCCTACGAGCAGTACTTC	CASSYSASLGAPAYEQYF
15	-	TRBD1	TRBJ1-2	TRBV5-5	TGTGCCAGCAGCTTTTTGACAGGGGTTAACTATGGCTACACCTTC	CASSFLTGVNYGYTF
16	-	TRBD1	TRBJ1-2	TRBV28	TGTGCCAGCAGTTTAGGCCTGACAGGGGGGGTCAGGGGCTACACCTTC	CASSLGLTGGVRGYTF
15	-	TRBD2	TRBJ2-1	TRBV19	TGTGCCAGTAGCCCAGCGGGGGGCGTCTACAATGAGCAGTTCTTC	CASSPAGGVYNEQFF
14	-	TRBD1	TRBJ1-1	TRBV5-5	TGTGCCAGCAGCAACCGACAGGGTAACACTGAAGCTTTCTTT	CASSNRQGNTEAFF
13	-	-	TRBJ1-1	TRBV27	TGTGCCAGCAGTTTAAGCCCCCAGGGTGAAGCTTTCTTT	CASSLSPQGEAFF
13	-	TRBD1	TRBJ1-1	TRBV7-3	TGTGCCAGCAGCTCCTATGACAGGGGGCATGCTTTCTTT	CASSSYDRGHAFF
14	-	TRBD1	TRBJ1-2	TRBV19	TGTGCCAGTAGTCCCCAACAGGGGGACTATGGCTACACCTTC	CASSPQQGDYGYTF
14	-	TRBD1	TRBJ1-1	TRBV15	TGTGCCACCAGCTCAACAGGGGGCGAAACTGAAGCTTTCTTT	CATSSTGGETEAFF
16	-	TRBD1	TRBJ2-5	TRBV19	TGTGCCAGTAGTATCGGAGGGACAGGGGACGCAGAGACCCAGTACTTC	CASSIGGTGDAETQYF
15	once	TRBD2	TRBJ2-3	TRBV6-2/TRBV6-3	TGTGCCAGCAGCTCTAGCGGGGGGGCCGGGAGGACGCAGTATTTT	CASSSSGGAGRTQYF
11	-	-	TRBJ1-4	TRBV20-1	TGCAGTGCTAGGGTCGGTGAAAAACTGTTTTTT	CSARVGEKLFF
11	-	-	TRBJ2-7	TRBV6-5	TGTGCCAGCAGTTACGCGGGCGAGCAGTACTTC	CASSYAGEQYF
15	-	-	TRBJ1-5	TRBV27	TGTGCCAGCAGCACTCAAGGGGGGAGGGATCAGCCCCAGCATTTT	CASSTQGGRDQPQHF
14	-	TRBD1	TRBJ2-7	TRBV12-5	TGTGCTAGTAGAGTAGGACAGGGGAGCCACGAGCAGTACTTC	CASRVGQGSHEQYF
15	-	TRBD2	TRBJ2-2	TRBV18	TGTGCCAGCTCACCTCGGGGGGTGAACACCGGGGAGCTGTTTTTT	CASSPRGVNTGELFF
15	-	-	TRBJ1-2	TRBV11-3	TGTGCCAGCAGCTTAGATTCGGGCAGGGAAGGTGGCTACACCTTC	CASSLDSGREGGYTF
15	-	-	TRBJ2-7	TRBV28	TGTGCCAGCAGTTTAGGACAGCCGAGCTCCTACGAGCAGTACTTC	CASSLGQPSSYEQYF
17	-	-	TRBJ2-3	TRBV7-6	TGTGCCAGCAGCTTTCGCCTTTCGGAGGCGGAGACAGATACGCAGTATTTT	CASSFRLSEAETDTQYF
16	-	TRBD2	TRBJ2-1	TRBV6-5	TGTGCCAGCAGTTACGGACTTAGCGGGGGGGTCAATGAGCAGTTCTTC	CASSYGLSGGVNEQFF
10	-	-	TRBJ1-2	TRBV20-1	TGCAGTGCTAGAGGGGCCGGCTACACCTTC	CSARGAGYTF
17	-	-	TRBJ2-7	TRBV5-1	TGCGCCAGCAGCTTGGTGAACCCGGCAGGAAGCTTCTACGAGCAGTACTTC	CASSLVNPAGSFYEQYF
14	-	-	TRBJ2-3	TRBV5-1	TGCGCCAGCAGCTTGTCAGGGGCCAGAGATACGCAGTATTTT	CASSLSGARDTQYF